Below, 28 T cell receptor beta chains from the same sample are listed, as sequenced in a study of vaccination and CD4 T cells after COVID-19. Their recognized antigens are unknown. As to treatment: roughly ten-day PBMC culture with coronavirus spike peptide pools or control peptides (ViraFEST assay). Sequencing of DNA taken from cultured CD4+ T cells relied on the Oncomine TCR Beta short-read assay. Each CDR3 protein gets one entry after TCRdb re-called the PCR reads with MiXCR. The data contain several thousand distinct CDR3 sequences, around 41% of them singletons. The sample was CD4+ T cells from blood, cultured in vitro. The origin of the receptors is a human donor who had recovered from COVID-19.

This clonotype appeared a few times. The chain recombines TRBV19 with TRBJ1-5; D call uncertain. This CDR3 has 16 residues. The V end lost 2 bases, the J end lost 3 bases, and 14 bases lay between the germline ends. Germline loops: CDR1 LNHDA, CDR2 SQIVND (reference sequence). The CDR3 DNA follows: TGTGCCAGTAGTATAATAGGGCTGAAGCCCAATCAGCCCCAGCATTTT. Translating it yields CASSIIGLKPNQPQHF.

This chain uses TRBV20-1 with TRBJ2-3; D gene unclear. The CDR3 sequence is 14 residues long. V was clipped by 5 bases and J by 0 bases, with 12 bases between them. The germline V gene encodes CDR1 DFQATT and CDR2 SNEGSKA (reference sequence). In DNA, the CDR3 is TGCAGTGCTTGTAGGGCATCTAGCACAGATACGCAGTATTTT. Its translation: CSACRASSTDTQYF.

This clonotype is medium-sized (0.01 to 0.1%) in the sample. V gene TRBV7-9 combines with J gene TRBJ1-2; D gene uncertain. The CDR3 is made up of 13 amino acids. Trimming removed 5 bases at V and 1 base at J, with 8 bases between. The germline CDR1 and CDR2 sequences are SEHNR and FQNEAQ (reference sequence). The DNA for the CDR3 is TGTGCCAGCAGCCCCGAGTATAACTATGGCTACACCTTC. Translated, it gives CASSPEYNYGYTF.

This CDR3 reads CASSTDRGDTQYF. In DNA form, the CDR3 reads TGTGCCAGCAGTACAGACAGGGGGGATACGCAGTATTTT. V usage is TRBV6-1 and J usage is TRBJ2-3; 9 bases line up with TRBD1. CDR3 length: 13 residues. CDR1 MNHNS and CDR2 SASEGT come from the germline V gene. Trimming at V came to 5 bases and at J to 6 bases, leaving 3 bases not matched to a gene.

This chain's CDR3 is CASSPRGWVNTEAFF. The CDR3 DNA follows: TGTGCCAGCAGTCCGAGGGGCTGGGTGAACACTGAAGCTTTCTTT. V is TRBV6-2 or TRBV6-3 and J is TRBJ1-1, with TRBD1 as a possible D gene (5 bases). V shed 5 bases and J shed 0 bases, with 13 bases lying between them. The CDR3 runs 15 residues. Germline lookup yields CDR1 MNHEY and CDR2 SVGEGT.

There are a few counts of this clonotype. The CDR3 nucleotides read TGCGCCAGCAGCATAGGACTAGGCTACGAGCAGTACTTC. It yields the protein CASSIGLGYEQYF. This rearrangement joins TRBV4-3 to TRBJ2-7; 7 positions match TRBD2. Trimming removed 5 bases from V and 3 bases from J; junction bases left unmatched: 4. The CDR3 spans 13 residues. In germline, CDR1 is LGHNA, CDR2 YSLEER.

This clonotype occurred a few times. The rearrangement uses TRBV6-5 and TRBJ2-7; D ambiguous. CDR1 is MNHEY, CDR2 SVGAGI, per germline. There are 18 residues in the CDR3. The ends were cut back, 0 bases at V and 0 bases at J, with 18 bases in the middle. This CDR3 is CASSYSFPYDLSSYEQYF. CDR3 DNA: TGTGCCAGCAGTTACTCGTTTCCGTATGATCTTAGCTCCTACGAGCAGTACTTC.

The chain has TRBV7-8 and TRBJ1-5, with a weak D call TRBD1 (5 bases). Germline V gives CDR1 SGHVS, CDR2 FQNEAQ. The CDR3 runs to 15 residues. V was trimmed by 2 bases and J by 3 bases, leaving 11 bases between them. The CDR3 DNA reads TGTGCCAGCAGCTTATGGGGGTCTCTCAATCAGCCCCAGCATTTT. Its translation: CASSLWGSLNQPQHF.

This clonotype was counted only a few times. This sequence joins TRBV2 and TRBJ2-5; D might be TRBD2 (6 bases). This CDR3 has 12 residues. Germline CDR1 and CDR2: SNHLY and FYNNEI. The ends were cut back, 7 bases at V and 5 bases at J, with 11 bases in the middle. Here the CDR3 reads CASNGGWETQYF. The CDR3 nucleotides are TGTGCCAGCAATGGAGGGTGGGAGACCCAGTACTTC.

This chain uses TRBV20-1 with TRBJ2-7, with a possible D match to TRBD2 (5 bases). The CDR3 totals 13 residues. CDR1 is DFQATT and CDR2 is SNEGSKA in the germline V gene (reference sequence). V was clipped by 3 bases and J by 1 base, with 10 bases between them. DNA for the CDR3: TGCAGTGCTAGTTCCGGACTGTCCTACGAGCAGTACTTC. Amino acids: CSASSGLSYEQYF.

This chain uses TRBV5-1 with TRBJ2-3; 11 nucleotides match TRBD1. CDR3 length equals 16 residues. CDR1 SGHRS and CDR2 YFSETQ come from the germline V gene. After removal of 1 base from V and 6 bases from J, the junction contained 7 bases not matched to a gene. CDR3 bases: TGCGCCAGCAGCTTGATCGGACAGGGGGCAGGGGATACGCAGTATTTT. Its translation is CASSLIGQGAGDTQYF.

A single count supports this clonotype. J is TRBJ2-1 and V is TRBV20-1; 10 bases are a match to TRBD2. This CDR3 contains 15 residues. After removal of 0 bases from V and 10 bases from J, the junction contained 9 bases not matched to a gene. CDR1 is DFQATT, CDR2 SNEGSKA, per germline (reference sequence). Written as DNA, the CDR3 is TGCAGTGCTAGAGAGCGAGCGGGAGGGCCCCGGGAGCAGTTCTTC. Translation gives CSARERAGGPREQFF.

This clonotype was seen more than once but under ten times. The CDR3 loop reads CATQSPGETQYF. Here the CDR3 DNA reads TGTGCCACCCAGTCTCCGGGGGAGACCCAGTACTTC. The chain recombines TRBV2 with TRBJ2-5; maybe TRBD2 (5 bases). Germline CDR1 is SNHLY and CDR2 is FYNNEI. Between the trimmed V and J ends, which lost 10 bases and 5 bases, there was a span of 14 bases. This CDR3 region has 12 residues.

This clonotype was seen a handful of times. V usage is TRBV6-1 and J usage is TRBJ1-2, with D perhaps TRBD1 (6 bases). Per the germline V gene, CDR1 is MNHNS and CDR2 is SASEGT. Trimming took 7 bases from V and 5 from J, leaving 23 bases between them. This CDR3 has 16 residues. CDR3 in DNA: TGTGCCAGCACTAATATCGACAGGCTTGACACTTATGGCTACACCTTC. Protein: CASTNIDRLDTYGYTF.

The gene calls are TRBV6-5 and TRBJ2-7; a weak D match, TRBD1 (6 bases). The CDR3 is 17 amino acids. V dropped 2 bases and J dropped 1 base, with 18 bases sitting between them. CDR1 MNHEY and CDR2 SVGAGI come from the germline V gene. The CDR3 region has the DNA TGTGCCAGCAGTTACATGCCAGGGGCCATACTTTCCTACGAGCAGTACTTC. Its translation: CASSYMPGAILSYEQYF.

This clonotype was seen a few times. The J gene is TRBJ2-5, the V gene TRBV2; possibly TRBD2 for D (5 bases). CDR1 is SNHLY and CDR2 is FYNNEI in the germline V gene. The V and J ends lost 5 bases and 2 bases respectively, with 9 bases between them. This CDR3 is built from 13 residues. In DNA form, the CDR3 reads TGTGCCAGCAGTAGGGAGCGACAAGAGACCCAGTACTTC. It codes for CASSRERQETQYF.

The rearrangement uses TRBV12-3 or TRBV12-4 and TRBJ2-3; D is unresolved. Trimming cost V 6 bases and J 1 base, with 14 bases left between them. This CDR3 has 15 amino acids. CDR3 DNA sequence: TGTGCCAGCAGCCCGGGCGTGGACGGCACAGATACGCAGTATTTT. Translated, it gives CASSPGVDGTDTQYF.

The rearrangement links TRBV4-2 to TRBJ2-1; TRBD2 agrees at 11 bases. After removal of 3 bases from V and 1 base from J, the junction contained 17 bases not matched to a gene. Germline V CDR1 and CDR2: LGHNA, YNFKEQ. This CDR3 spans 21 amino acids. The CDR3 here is CASSQEQTPGLAVSSYNEQFF. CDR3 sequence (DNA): TGTGCCAGCAGCCAGGAACAAACCCCGGGACTAGCGGTCTCATCCTACAATGAGCAGTTCTTC.

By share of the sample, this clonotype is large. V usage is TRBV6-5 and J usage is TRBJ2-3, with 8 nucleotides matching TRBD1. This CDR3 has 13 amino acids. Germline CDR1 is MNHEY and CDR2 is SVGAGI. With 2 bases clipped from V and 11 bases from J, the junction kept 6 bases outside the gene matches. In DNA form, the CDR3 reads TGTGCCAGCAGTTACCGGGACAGGTCCAGGCAGTATTTT. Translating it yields CASSYRDRSRQYF.

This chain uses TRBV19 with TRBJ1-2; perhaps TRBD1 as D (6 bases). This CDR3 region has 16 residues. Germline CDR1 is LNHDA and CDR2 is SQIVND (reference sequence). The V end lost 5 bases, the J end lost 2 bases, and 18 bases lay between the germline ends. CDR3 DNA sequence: TGTGCCAGTAGTGGGATACCGAGGACAGTCAACTATGGCTACACCTTC. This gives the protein CASSGIPRTVNYGYTF.

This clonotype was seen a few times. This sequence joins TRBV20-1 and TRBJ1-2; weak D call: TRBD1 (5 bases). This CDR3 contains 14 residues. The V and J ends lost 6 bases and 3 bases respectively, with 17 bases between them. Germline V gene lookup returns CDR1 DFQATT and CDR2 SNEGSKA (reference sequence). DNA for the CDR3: TGCAGTGCCCGGCGGGTCCGGGGGGACTATGGCTACACCTTC. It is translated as CSARRVRGDYGYTF.

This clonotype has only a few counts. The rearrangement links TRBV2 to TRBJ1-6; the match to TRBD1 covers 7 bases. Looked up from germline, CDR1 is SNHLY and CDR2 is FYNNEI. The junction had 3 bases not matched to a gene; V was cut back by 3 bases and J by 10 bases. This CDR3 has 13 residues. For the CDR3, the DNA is TGTGCCAGCAGTGACACAGGGGACTCACCCCTCCACTTT. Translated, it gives CASSDTGDSPLHF. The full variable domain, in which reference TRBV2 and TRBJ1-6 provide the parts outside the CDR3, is EPEVTQTPSHQVTQMGQEVILRCVPISNHLYFYWYRQILGQKVEFLVSFYNNEISEKSEIFDDQFSVERPDGSNFTLKIRSTKLEDSAMYFCASSDTGDSPLHFGNGTRLTVT.

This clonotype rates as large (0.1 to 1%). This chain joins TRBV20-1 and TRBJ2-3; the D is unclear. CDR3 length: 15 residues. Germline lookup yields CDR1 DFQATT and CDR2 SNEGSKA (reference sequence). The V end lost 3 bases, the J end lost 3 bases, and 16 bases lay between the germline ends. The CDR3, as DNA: TGCAGTGCTAGGCCCCCCCGCCATCCGACAGATACGCAGTATTTT. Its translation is CSARPPRHPTDTQYF.

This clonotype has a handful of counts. The CDR3 loop is CASSLGTGGRHSYEQYF. The CDR3, as DNA: TGTGCCAGCAGCTTAGGAACGGGGGGGCGCCACTCCTACGAGCAGTACTTC. The J gene is TRBJ2-7, the V gene TRBV7-6, with 8 bases fitting TRBD2. Germline-derived CDR1 and CDR2 are SGHVS and FNYEAQ. V shed 1 base, J shed 0 bases, and the junction held 8 bases outside the gene matches. The CDR3 sequence is 17 residues long. Drawing the rest from reference TRBV7-6 and TRBJ2-7, the complete variable domain is GAGVSQSPRYKVTKRGQDVALRCDPISGHVSLYWYRQALGQGPEFLTYFNYEAQQDKSGLPNDRFSAERPEGSISTLTIQRTEQRDSAMYRCASSLGTGGRHSYEQYFGPGTRLTVT.

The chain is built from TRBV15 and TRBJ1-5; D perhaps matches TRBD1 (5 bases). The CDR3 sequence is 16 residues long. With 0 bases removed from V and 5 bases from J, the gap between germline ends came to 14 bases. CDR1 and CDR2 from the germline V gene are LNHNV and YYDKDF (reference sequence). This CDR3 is CATSRDPRQGYQPQHF. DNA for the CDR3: TGTGCCACCAGCAGAGATCCCCGGCAGGGCTATCAGCCCCAGCATTTT.

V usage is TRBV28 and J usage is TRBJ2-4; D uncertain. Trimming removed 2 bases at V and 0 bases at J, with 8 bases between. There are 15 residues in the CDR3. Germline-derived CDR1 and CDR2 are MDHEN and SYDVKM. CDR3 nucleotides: TGTGCCAGCAGTTTAGGTCTTCTAGCCAAAAACATTCAGTACTTC. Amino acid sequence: CASSLGLLAKNIQYF.

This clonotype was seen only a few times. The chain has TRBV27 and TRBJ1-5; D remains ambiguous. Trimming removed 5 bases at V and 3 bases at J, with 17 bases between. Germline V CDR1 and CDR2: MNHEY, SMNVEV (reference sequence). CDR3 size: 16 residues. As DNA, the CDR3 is TGTGCCAGCAGTCCCCTGGGCAAGGTACTCAATCAGCCCCAGCATTTT. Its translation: CASSPLGKVLNQPQHF.

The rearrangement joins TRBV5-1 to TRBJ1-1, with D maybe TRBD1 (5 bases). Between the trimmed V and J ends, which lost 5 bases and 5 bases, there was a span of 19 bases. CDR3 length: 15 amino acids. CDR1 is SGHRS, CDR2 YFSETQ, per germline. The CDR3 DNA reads TGCGCCAGCAGTTTAGAACCTCAGGGTTCAACTGAAGCTTTCTTT. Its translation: CASSLEPQGSTEAFF.